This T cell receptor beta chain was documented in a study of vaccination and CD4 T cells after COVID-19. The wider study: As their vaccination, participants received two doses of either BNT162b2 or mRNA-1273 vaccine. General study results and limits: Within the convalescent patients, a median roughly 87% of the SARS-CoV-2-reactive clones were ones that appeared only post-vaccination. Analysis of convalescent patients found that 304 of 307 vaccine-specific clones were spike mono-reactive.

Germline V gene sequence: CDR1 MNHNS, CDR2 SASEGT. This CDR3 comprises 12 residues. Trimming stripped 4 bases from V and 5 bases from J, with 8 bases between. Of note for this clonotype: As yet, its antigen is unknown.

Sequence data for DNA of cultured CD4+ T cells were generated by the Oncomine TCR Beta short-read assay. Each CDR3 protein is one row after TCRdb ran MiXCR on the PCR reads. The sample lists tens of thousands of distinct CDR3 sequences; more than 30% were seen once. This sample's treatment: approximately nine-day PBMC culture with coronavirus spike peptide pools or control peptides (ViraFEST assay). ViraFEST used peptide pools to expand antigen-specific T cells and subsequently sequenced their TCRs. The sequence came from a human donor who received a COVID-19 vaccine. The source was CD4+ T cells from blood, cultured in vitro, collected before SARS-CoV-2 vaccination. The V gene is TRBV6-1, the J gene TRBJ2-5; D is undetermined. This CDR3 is CASSGRMETQYF. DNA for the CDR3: TGTGCCAGCAGTGGGCGAATGGAGACCCAGTACTTC.